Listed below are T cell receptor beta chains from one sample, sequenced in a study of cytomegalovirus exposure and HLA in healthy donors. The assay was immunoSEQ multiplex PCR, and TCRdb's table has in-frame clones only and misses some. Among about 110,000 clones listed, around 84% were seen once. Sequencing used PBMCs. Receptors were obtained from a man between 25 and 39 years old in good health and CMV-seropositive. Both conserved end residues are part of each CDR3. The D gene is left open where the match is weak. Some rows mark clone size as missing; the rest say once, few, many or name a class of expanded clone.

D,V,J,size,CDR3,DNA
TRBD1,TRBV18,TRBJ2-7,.,CASSPPGQGSYEQYF,TGTGCCAGCTCCCCACCTGGACAGGGTTCCTACGAGCAGTACTTC
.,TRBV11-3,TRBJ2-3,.,CASSLERGSPDTQYF,TGTGCCAGCAGCTTAGAGCGCGGGTCCCCAGATACGCAGTATTTT
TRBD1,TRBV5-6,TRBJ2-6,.,CASSLIQGDGANVLTF,TGTGCCAGCAGCTTGATCCAGGGGGACGGGGCCAACGTCCTGACTTTC
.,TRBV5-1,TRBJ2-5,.,CASSSQAAQETQYF,TGCGCCAGCAGCTCACAGGCGGCGCAAGAGACCCAGTACTTC
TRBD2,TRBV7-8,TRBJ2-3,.,CASSLGTSRDTQYF,TGTGCCAGCAGCCTGGGGACTAGTCGAGATACGCAGTATTTT
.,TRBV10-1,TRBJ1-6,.,CASSPGKNSPLHF,TGCGCCAGCAGCCCAGGGAAAAATTCACCCCTCCACTTT
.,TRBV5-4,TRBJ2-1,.,CASSRNRSYNEQFF,TGTGCCAGCAGCCGCAATAGATCCTACAATGAGCAGTTCTTC
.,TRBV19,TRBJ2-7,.,CASSIVGARSEQYF,TGTGCCAGTAGTATAGTGGGGGCGCGGAGCGAGCAGTACTTC
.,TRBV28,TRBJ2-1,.,CASTSGTSHNEQFF,TGTGCCAGCACTTCTGGGACATCTCACAATGAGCAGTTCTTC
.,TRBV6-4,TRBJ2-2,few,CASSDGPSDLNTGELFF,TGTGCCAGCAGTGATGGACCTAGCGACTTGAACACCGGGGAGCTGTTTTTT
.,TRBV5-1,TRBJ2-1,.,CASSLGGQNNEQFF,TGCGCCAGCAGCTTGGGAGGACAGAACAATGAGCAGTTCTTC
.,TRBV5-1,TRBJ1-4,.,CASSLWGDPTKTNEKLFF,TGCGCCAGCAGCTTGTGGGGGGATCCGACAAAAACTAATGAAAAACTGTTTTTT
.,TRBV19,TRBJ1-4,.,CASNPPGGAREKLFF,TGTGCCAGTAATCCTCCCGGGGGGGCCCGAGAAAAACTGTTTTTT
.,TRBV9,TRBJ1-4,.,CASGEILTGKLFF,TGTGCCAGCGGGGAGATTCTCACTGGAAAACTGTTTTTT
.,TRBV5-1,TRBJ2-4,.,CASSPLPEGPNIQYF,TGCGCCAGCAGCCCGTTACCCGAGGGCCCAAACATTCAGTACTTC
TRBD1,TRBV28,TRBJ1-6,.,CASSFYSPRTGPSPLHF,TGTGCCAGCAGCTTTTATTCTCCACGGACAGGGCCATCACCCCTCCACTTT
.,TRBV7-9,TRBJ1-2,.,CASSLIGVGGYTF,TGTGCCAGCAGCTTAATCGGGGTGGGTGGCTACACCTTC
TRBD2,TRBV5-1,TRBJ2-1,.,CASSIAGTHNEQFF,TGCGCCAGCAGTATAGCGGGAACGCACAATGAGCAGTTCTTC
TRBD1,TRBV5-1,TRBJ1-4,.,CASRGQGNEKLFF,TGCGCCAGCAGGGGACAGGGGAATGAAAAACTGTTTTTT
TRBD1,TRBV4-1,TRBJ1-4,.,CASSHPSGTEREKLFF,TGCGCCAGCAGCCATCCCTCGGGGACAGAACGAGAAAAACTGTTTTTT
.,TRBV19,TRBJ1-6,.,CASTLGRHPNSPLHF,TGTGCCAGTACCCTGGGCCGACATCCTAATTCACCCCTCCACTTT
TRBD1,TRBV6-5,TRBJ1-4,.,CASSRDSLGSLFF,TGTGCCAGCAGCCGGGACAGCTTGGGATCACTGTTTTTT
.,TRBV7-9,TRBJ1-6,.,CASSFTGSTNSPLHF,TGTGCCAGCAGCTTCACAGGGTCCACTAATTCACCCCTCCACTTT
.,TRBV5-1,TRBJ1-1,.,CASSLTHANTEAFF,TGCGCCAGCAGCTTAACACACGCGAACACTGAAGCTTTCTTT
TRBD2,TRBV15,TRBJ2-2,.,CATSSWTSGSGTGELFF,TGTGCCACCAGCTCTTGGACTAGCGGGAGTGGCACCGGGGAGCTGTTTTTT
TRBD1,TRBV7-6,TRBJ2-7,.,CASSLRDSSPYEQYF,TGTGCCAGCAGCTTACGGGACAGCTCCCCCTACGAGCAGTACTTC
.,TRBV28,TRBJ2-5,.,CASIRRGEETQYF,TGTGCCAGCATTCGCAGGGGTGAAGAGACCCAGTACTTC
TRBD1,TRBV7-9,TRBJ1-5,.,CASSLATGMGNQPQHF,TGTGCCAGCAGCCTCGCGACAGGGATGGGCAATCAGCCCCAGCATTTT
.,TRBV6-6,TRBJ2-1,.,CASRSGGSYNEQFF,TGTGCCAGCAGGTCTGGGGGGTCCTACAATGAGCAGTTCTTC
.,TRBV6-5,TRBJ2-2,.,CASSPSSPGELFF,TGTGCCAGCAGTCCCTCCTCCCCCGGGGAGCTGTTTTTT
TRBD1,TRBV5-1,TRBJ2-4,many,CASSLQGLGAKNIQYF,TGCGCCAGCAGCTTACAGGGGTTAGGAGCCAAAAACATTCAGTACTTC
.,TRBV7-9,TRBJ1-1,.,CASSGRGGRNTEAFF,TGTGCCAGCAGCGGGCGGGGGGGCCGGAACACTGAAGCTTTCTTT
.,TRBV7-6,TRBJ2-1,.,CASSFSGELKQFF,TGTGCCAGCAGCTTCTCGGGTGAGCTAAAGCAGTTCTTC
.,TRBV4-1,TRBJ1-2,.,CASSQPMDRGARGYTF,TGCGCCAGCAGCCAACCGATGGATCGGGGGGCGCGTGGCTACACCTTC
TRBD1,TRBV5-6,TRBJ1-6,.,CASSFTGGWDSPLHF,TGTGCCAGCAGCTTTACAGGGGGCTGGGATTCACCCCTCCACTTT
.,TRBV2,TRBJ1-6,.,CASRARKGDNSPLHF,TGTGCCAGCAGGGCCCGGAAGGGGGACAATTCACCCCTCCACTTT
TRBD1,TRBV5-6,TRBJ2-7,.,CASSPGQGKYEQYF,TGTGCCAGCAGCCCCGGACAGGGGAAATACGAGCAGTACTTC
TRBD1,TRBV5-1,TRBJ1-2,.,CASSLGTGGWGYTF,TGCGCCAGCAGCTTGGGGACAGGGGGCTGGGGCTACACCTTC
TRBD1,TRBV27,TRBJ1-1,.,CASSFFGQVAFF,TGTGCCAGCAGTTTTTTCGGACAGGTGGCTTTCTTT
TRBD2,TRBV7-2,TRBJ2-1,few,CASSLGLVYNEQFF,TGTGCCAGCAGCCTGGGACTAGTTTACAATGAGCAGTTCTTC
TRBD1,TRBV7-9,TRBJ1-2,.,CASSQTGATFGYTF,TGTGCCAGCAGCCAGACAGGGGCAACGTTTGGCTACACCTTC
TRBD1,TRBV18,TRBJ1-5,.,CASSRDRDRWSNQPQHF,TGTGCCAGCTCGCGAGACAGGGACCGGTGGAGCAATCAGCCCCAGCATTTT
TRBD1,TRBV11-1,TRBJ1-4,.,CASSNMGQGETNEKLFF,TGTGCCAGCAGCAACATGGGACAGGGAGAAACTAATGAAAAACTGTTTTTT
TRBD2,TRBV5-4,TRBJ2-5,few,CASSPQGGLVEETQYF,TGTGCCAGCAGCCCCCAGGGAGGGCTAGTTGAAGAGACCCAGTACTTC
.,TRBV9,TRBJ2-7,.,CASSVGQVPQWEQYF,TGTGCCAGCAGCGTAGGGCAGGTCCCCCAATGGGAGCAGTACTTC
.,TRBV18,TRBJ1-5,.,CASSSGALRPQHF,TGTGCCAGCTCATCTGGGGCTCTCCGGCCCCAGCATTTT
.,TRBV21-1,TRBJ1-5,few,CASSVLRGKGNQPQHF,TGTGCCAGCAGCGTCTTACGGGGGAAAGGCAATCAGCCCCAGCATTTT